This T cell receptor beta chain emerged from a study of blood T cell repertoires in COVID-19. About the study: The origin of the acute and convalescent COVID-19 samples was the United States, Italy and Spain. T cells, B-cell-depleted T cells, or PBMCs provided the cDNA or gDNA that served as material.

Trimming removed 5 bases from V and 3 bases from J; junction bases left unmatched: 4. Germline CDR1 and CDR2: SGHTA and FQGNSA. There are 16 residues in the CDR3. In the study's own analysis: Using reference gene primer amplification, nucleated cell counts were estimated. This table comes from immunoSEQ multiplex PCR, and its TCRdb copy is limited to in-frame clones, with some not included. That table supplies the V and J calls and clone size; D and trimming were determined from the DNA. The sample lists about 200,000 clones, approximately 85% seen once, with about 4.9% in the top ten. The genes are TRBV7-2 and TRBJ1-6; 10 bases are a match to TRBD1. Sequenced material: peripheral blood. This sequence was found in a woman older than 75 with acute or convalescent COVID-19. CDR3 protein: CASSLWTGGYNSPLHF. CDR3 DNA: TGTGCCAGCAGCCTGTGGACAGGGGGCTATAATTCACCCCTCCACTTT.